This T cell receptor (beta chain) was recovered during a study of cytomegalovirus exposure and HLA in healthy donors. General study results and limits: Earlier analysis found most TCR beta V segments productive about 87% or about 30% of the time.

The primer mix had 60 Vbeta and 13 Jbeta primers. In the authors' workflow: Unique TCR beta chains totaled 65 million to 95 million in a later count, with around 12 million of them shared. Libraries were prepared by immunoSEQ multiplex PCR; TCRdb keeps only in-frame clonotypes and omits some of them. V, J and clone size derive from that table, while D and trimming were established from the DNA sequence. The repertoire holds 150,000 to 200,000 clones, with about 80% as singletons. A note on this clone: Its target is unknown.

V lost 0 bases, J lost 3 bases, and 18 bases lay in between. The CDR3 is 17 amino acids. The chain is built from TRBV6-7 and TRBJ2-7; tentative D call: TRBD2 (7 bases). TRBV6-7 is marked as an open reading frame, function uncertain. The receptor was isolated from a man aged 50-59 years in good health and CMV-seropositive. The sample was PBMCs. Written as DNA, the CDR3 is TGTGCCAGCAGTTACTCAGATTGGCGGGGAGGGGGCTACGAGCAGTACTTC. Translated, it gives CASSYSDWRGGGYEQYF.